This T cell receptor beta chain comes out of a study of cytomegalovirus exposure and HLA in healthy donors. Study-wide points: In vitro, three CMV-associated chains proved specific for CMV antigens.

For this clone: Its antigen is not known.

After removal of 5 bases from V and 2 bases from J, the junction contained 7 bases not matched to a gene. Germline CDR1 and CDR2: SGHRS and YFSETQ. CDR3 length: 15 residues. PCR used 60 Vbeta primers and 13 Jbeta primers. Profiling relied on immunoSEQ multiplex PCR, and the TCRdb table lists in-frame clones only, not all of them. The sample holds 150,000 to 200,000 clones, around 87% seen once. This receptor was obtained from a boy younger than 10 in good health and CMV-seronegative. Sequences were obtained from PBMCs. The rearrangement uses TRBV5-1 and TRBJ2-3; 8 bases are shared with TRBD2. The CDR3 protein is CASSLSGGITDTQYF. Written as DNA, the CDR3 is TGCGCCAGCAGTTTATCGGGGGGGATCACAGATACGCAGTATTTT.